These T cell receptor beta chains were read from a single sample in a study of neoadjuvant anti-PD-1 for oral cavity cancer. Repertoires were generated with immunoSEQ multiplex PCR, while TCRdb's copy carries only in-frame clones and drops some. The sample lists 13,000 to 15,000 clones, about two thirds occurring once. The input for sequencing was PBMCs, taken before nivolumab (anti-PD-1) treatment. The source of these receptors is a person aged 35-79 years with oral cavity squamous cell carcinoma. CDR3s include the opening cysteine and the closing phenylalanine or tryptophan. The D gene is left open where the match is weak. Rows may omit the clone size; those that give it use once, few, many or a size class.

-	TRBV6-5	TRBD2	TRBJ2-1	CASSLTSGWVEQFF	TGTGCCAGCAGTTTAACTAGCGGGTGGGTTGAGCAGTTCTTC
-	TRBV7-8	-	TRBJ1-5	CASSLPGGNQPQHF	TGTGCCAGCAGCTTACCAGGAGGCAATCAGCCCCAGCATTTT
-	TRBV7-6	-	TRBJ2-5	CASSLMAAQETQYF	TGTGCCAGCAGCTTAATGGCGGCACAAGAGACCCAGTACTTC
-	TRBV7-6	TRBD1	TRBJ1-3	CASSLGTGVINTIYF	TGTGCCAGCAGCTTAGGAACAGGGGTGATAAACACCATATATTTT
few	TRBV7-3	TRBD1	TRBJ2-2	CASSLGQGTGELFF	TGTGCCAGCAGCTTAGGACAGGGCACCGGGGAGCTGTTTTTT
-	TRBV5-1	TRBD2	TRBJ2-1	CASSRLSGGAEQFF	TGCGCCAGCAGCCGGCTCAGCGGGGGGGCTGAGCAGTTCTTC
-	TRBV5-4	TRBD2	TRBJ2-5	CASSYWTSGGEETQYF	TGTGCCAGCAGCTATTGGACTAGCGGGGGGGAAGAGACCCAGTACTTC
-	TRBV11-1	-	TRBJ2-7	CASSALGYEQYF	TGTGCCAGCAGCGCCCTAGGGTACGAGCAGTACTTC
few	TRBV10-3	-	TRBJ1-5	CAISESGSNQPQHF	TGTGCCATCAGTGAATCTGGCAGCAATCAGCCCCAGCATTTT
few	TRBV27	-	TRBJ1-3	CASWGTSGNTIYF	TGTGCCAGTTGGGGGACTTCTGGAAACACCATATATTTT
few	TRBV4-1	-	TRBJ1-4	CASSVTGTSGEKLFF	TGCGCCAGCAGCGTAACCGGGACGTCTGGTGAAAAACTGTTTTTT
once	TRBV10-3	TRBD1	TRBJ2-1	CAINPGTGTYNEQFF	TGTGCCATCAACCCCGGGACAGGGACCTACAATGAGCAGTTCTTC
-	TRBV7-7	TRBD2	TRBJ2-5	CASSLGGLAGVETQYF	TGTGCTAGCAGCTTAGGGGGACTAGCGGGGGTAGAGACCCAGTACTTC
-	TRBV30	-	TRBJ1-1	CAWSEGYTEAFF	TGTGCCTGGAGTGAAGGGTACACTGAAGCTTTCTTT
few	TRBV2	-	TRBJ1-5	CASSEFSGVNSNQPQHF	TGTGCCAGCAGTGAATTTTCAGGGGTGAATAGCAATCAGCCCCAGCATTTT
-	TRBV5-1	-	TRBJ1-2	CASRTAPNYGYTF	TGCGCCAGCAGAACAGCACCTAACTATGGCTACACCTTC
-	TRBV6-5	-	TRBJ1-3	CASSQGRNTIYF	TGTGCCAGCAGTCAGGGGAGAAACACCATATATTTT
-	TRBV5-1	-	TRBJ2-5	CASSLEPASETQYF	TGCGCCAGCAGCTTGGAGCCCGCGTCGGAGACCCAGTACTTC
-	TRBV2	-	TRBJ1-4	CASSPGSREKLFF	TGTGCCAGCAGTCCAGGGAGTCGTGAAAAACTGTTTTTT
-	TRBV30	-	TRBJ1-4	CAWSAGHLEKLFF	TGTGCCTGGAGTGCCGGACATTTGGAAAAACTGTTTTTT
-	TRBV10-1	-	TRBJ1-5	CASSEGINQPQHF	TGCGCCAGCAGTGAAGGCATCAATCAGCCCCAGCATTTT
-	TRBV29-1	-	TRBJ1-4	CSVAAGTANEKLFF	TGCAGCGTTGCTGCCGGGACCGCGAATGAAAAACTGTTTTTT
-	TRBV9	-	TRBJ2-7	CASSVSVSYEQYF	TGTGCCAGCAGCGTAAGCGTATCCTACGAGCAGTACTTC
-	TRBV7-3	TRBD2	TRBJ2-1	CASSLSGGNYNEQFF	TGTGCCAGCAGCCTTAGCGGGGGCAACTACAATGAGCAGTTCTTC
once	TRBV7-8	TRBD2	TRBJ2-3	CASSLGLGLYTDTQYF	TGTGCCAGCAGCTTAGGATTGGGACTATACACAGATACGCAGTATTTT